These 8 T cell receptor beta chains share one sample of origin, sequenced in a study of T cells after yellow fever vaccination. In TCRdb, the 5' RACE reads were re-called with MiXCR into one record per CDR3 protein. Among hundreds of thousands of distinct CDR3 sequences listed, over 15% were seen once. The sequencing here drew on PBMCs, taken before the yellow fever booster vaccination. The receptors derive from a man between 18 and 29 years old who received the YFV17D yellow fever vaccine.

The chain is built from TRBV10-3 and TRBJ1-5; unclear D gene. CDR3 length: 15 residues. The V gene's germline CDR1 is ENHRY and CDR2 SYGVKD. V lost 4 bases to trimming and J lost 1 base, with 11 bases between them. The DNA of the CDR3 is TGTGCCATCAGTGGCGAGGACTCCAGCAATCAGCCCCAGCATTTT. This codes for CAISGEDSSNQPQHF.

The chain recombines TRBV4-2 with TRBJ2-1, with 13 bases that match TRBD2. CDR3 size: 17 residues. CDR1 LGHNA and CDR2 YNFKEQ come from the germline V gene. Trimming cost V 0 bases and J 8 bases; bases outside gene matches: 7. Here the CDR3 reads CASSQESLAGGPYEQFF. The CDR3 DNA reads as TGTGCCAGCAGCCAAGAGTCACTAGCGGGGGGGCCCTATGAGCAGTTCTTC.

This clonotype was counted at least ten times. The chain combines TRBV20-1 with TRBJ2-1, with D possibly TRBD2 on 7 matching bases. The CDR3 consists of 17 residues. V lost 5 bases and J lost 4, with 24 bases in between. The germline CDR1 and CDR2 sequences are DFQATT and SNEGSKA (reference sequence). CDR3 loop: CSADSPGGLPLYNEQFF. CDR3 in DNA: TGCAGTGCTGATTCCCCGGGGGGCCTCCCTCTTTACAATGAGCAGTTCTTC.

A few counts support this clonotype. V is TRBV5-1 and J is TRBJ2-1, with D possibly matching TRBD2 (6 bases). Per the germline V gene, CDR1 is SGHRS and CDR2 is YFSETQ. The length of the CDR3 is 12 residues. Deletions cut 4 bases from V and 4 bases from J, with 6 bases between. The CDR3 nucleotides read TGCGCCAGCAGCGCGGGGTACAATGAGCAGTTCTTC. Encoded protein: CASSAGYNEQFF.

This clonotype has a handful of counts. This chain connects TRBV6-5 to TRBJ1-5; D is perhaps TRBD1 (5 bases). Germline V lookup: CDR1 MNHEY, CDR2 SVGAGI. CDR3 length: 14 amino acids. The V end lost 4 bases, the J end lost 2 bases, and 9 bases lay between the germline ends. CDR3 region: CASSSVGGNQPQHF. Here the CDR3 DNA reads TGTGCCAGCAGTTCTGTGGGGGGCAATCAGCCCCAGCATTTT.

The chain is built from TRBV12-3 or TRBV12-4 and TRBJ2-3, with D tentatively TRBD1 or TRBD2 (6 bases each). Between the trimmed V and J ends, which lost 8 bases and 5 bases, there was a span of 14 bases. This CDR3 has 13 amino acids. CDR3 amino acids: CASLIGGGDTQYF. The DNA of the CDR3 is TGTGCCAGCCTGATAGGAGGGGGAGATACGCAGTATTTT.

This clonotype was recorded a few times. The chain is built from TRBV5-1 and TRBJ2-7; TRBD1 aligns across 7 bases. Trimming removed 2 bases from V and 3 bases from J; junction bases left unmatched: 8. Germline CDR1 is SGHRS and CDR2 is YFSETQ. This CDR3 comprises 15 residues. DNA for the CDR3: TGCGCCAGCAGCTTTAGAGGGGGCCGAGACTACGAGCAGTACGTC. Its translation: CASSFRGGRDYEQYV.

This clonotype has more than one count but fewer than ten. This chain connects TRBV24-1 to TRBJ2-2, with TRBD2 identical over 8 bases. V lost 2 bases and J lost 2; bases outside the gene matches: 3. This CDR3 region has 16 residues. Germline lookup yields CDR1 KGHDR and CDR2 SFDVKD. This CDR3 is CATSDSGGPNTGELFF. The CDR3 DNA is TGTGCCACCAGTGATTCGGGGGGGCCAAACACCGGGGAGCTGTTTTTT.